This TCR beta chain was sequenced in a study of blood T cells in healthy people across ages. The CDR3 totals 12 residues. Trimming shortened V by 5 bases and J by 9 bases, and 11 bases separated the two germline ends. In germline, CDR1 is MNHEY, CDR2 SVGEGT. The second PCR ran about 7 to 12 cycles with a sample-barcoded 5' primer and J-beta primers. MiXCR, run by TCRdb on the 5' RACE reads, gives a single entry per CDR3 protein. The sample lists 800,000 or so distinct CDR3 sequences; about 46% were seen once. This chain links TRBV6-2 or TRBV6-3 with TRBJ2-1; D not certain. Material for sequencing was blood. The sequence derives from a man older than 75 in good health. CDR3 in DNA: TGTGCCAGCAGTCCCCTCCTTGGTGAGCAGTTCTTC. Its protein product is CASSPLLGEQFF.